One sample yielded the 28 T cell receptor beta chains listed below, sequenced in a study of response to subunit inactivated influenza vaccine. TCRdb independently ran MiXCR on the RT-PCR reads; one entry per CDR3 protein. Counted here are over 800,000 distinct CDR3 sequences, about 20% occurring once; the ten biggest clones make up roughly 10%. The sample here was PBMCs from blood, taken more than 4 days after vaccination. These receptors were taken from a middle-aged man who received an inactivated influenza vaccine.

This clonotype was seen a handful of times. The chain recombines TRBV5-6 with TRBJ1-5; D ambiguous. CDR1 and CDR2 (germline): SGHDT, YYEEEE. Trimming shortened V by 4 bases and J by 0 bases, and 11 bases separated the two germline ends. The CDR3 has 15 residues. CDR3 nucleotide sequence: TGTGCCAGCAGCGCGATGAGGAATAGCAATCAGCCCCAGCATTTT. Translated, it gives CASSAMRNSNQPQHF.

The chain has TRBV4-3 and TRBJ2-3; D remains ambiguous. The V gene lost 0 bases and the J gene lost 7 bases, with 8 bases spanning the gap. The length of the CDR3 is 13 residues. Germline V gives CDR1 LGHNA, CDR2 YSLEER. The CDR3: CASSQERRNTQYF. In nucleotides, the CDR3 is TGCGCCAGCAGCCAAGAGAGAAGGAATACGCAGTATTTT.

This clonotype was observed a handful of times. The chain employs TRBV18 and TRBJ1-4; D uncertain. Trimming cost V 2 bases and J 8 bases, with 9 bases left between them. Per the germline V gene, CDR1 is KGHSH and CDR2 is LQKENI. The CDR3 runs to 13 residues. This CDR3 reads CASSPGTKEKLFF. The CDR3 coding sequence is TGTGCCAGCTCACCAGGAACCAAGGAAAAACTGTTTTTT.

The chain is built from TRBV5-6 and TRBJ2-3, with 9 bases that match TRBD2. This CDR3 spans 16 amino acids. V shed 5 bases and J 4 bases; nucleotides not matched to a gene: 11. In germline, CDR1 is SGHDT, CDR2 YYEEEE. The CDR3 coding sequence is TGTGCCAGCAGTCTTAGGGGACTAGCAACTTCAGATACGCAGTATTTT. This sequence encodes CASSLRGLATSDTQYF.

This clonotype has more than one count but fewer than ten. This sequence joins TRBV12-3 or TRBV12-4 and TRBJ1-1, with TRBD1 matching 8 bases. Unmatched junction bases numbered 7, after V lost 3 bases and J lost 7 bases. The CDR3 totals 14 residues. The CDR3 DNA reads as TGTGCCAGCAGTTTTTTGACAGGGGATTTTGAAGCTTTCTTT. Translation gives CASSFLTGDFEAFF.

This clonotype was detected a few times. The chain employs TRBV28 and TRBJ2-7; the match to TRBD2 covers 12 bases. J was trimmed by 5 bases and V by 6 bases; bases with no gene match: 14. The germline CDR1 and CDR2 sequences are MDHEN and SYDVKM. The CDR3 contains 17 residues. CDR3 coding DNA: TGTGCCAGCAGGCATAATGAAGGACTAGCGGGAAAGAACGAGCAGTACTTC. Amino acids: CASRHNEGLAGKNEQYF. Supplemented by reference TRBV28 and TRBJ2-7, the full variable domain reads DVKVTQSSRYLVKRTGEKVFLECVQDMDHENMFWYRQDPGLGLRLIYFSYDVKMKEKGDIPEGYSVSREKKERFSLILESASTNQTSMYLCASRHNEGLAGKNEQYFGPGTRLTVT.

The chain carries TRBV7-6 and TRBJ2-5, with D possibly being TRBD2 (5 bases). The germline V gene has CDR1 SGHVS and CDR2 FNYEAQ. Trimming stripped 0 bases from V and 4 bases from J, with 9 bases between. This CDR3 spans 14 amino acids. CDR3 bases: TGTGCCAGCAGCTTAGCGATCGGAGGAGAGACCCAGTACTTC. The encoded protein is CASSLAIGGETQYF.

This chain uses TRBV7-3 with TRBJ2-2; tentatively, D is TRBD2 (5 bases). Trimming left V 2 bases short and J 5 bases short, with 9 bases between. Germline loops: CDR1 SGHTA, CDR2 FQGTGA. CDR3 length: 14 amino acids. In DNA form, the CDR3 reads TGTGCCAGCAGCTTACAGAGGGAGACCGGGGAGCTGTTTTTT. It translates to CASSLQRETGELFF.

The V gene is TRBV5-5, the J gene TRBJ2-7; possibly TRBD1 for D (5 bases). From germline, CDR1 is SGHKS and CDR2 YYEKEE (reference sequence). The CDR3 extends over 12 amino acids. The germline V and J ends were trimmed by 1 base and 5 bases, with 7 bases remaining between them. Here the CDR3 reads CASSLYRNEQYF. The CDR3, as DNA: TGTGCCAGCAGCTTGTACAGGAACGAGCAGTACTTC.

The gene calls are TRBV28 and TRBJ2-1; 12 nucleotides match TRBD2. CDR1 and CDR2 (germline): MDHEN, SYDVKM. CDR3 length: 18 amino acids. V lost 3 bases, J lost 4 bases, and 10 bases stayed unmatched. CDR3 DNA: TGTGCCAGCAGTTTTATCCCTAGCGGGGGGGCTGTATACAATGAGCAGTTCTTC. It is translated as CASSFIPSGGAVYNEQFF.

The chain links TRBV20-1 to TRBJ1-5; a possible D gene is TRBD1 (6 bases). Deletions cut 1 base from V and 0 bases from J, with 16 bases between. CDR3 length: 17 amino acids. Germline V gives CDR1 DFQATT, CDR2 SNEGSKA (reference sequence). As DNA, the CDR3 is TGCAGTGCTAGAGGTTCTACAGGGTTAGGTAGCAATCAGCCCCAGCATTTT. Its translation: CSARGSTGLGSNQPQHF.

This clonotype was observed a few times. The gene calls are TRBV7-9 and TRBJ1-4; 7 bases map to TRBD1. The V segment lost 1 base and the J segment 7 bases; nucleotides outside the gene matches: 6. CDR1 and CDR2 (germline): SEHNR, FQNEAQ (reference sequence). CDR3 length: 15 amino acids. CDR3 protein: CASSLEDRVGEKLFF. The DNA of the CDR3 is TGTGCCAGCAGCTTAGAAGACAGGGTTGGTGAAAAACTGTTTTTT.

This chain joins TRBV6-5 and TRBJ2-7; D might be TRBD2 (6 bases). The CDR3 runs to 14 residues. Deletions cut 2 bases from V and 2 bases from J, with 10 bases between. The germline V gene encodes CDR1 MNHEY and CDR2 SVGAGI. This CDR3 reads CASSYLAKAYEQYF. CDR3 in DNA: TGTGCCAGCAGTTACCTAGCGAAAGCCTACGAGCAGTACTTC.

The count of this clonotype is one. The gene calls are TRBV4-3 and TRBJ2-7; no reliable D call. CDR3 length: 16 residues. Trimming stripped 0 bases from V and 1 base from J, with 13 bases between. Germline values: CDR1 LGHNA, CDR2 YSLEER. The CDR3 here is CASSQDLERGSYEQYF. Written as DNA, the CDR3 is TGCGCCAGCAGCCAAGATCTGGAGCGAGGATCCTACGAGCAGTACTTC.

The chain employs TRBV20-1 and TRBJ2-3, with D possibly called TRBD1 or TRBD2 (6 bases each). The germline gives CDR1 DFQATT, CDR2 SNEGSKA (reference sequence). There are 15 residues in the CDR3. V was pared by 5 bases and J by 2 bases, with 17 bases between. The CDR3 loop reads CSAQGGRGFTDTQYF. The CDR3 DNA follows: TGCAGTGCTCAAGGGGGGAGAGGTTTCACAGATACGCAGTATTTT.

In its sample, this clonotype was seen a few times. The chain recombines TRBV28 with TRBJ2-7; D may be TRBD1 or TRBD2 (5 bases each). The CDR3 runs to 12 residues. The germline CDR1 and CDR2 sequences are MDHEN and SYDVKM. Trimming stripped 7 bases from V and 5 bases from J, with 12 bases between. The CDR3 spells CASTRVGDEQYF. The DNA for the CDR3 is TGTGCCAGCACCCGCGTGGGGGACGAGCAGTACTTC.

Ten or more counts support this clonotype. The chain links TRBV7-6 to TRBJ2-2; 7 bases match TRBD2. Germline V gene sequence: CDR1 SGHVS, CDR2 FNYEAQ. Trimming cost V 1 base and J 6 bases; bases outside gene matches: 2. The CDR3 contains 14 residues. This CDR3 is CASSLELASGELFF. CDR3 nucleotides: TGTGCCAGCAGCTTAGAACTAGCGTCCGGGGAGCTGTTTTTT.

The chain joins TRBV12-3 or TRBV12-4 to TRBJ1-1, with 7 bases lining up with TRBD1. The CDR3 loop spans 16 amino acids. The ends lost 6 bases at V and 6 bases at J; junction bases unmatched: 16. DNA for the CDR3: TGTGCCAGCAGCACTCCCTTTCGACAGGGAGGGCCTGAAGCTTTCTTT. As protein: CASSTPFRQGGPEAFF.

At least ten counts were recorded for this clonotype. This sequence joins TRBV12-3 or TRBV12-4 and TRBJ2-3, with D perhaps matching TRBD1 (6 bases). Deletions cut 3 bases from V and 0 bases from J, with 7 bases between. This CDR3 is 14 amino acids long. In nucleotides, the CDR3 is TGTGCCAGCAGTTTTAGGGGGAGCACAGATACGCAGTATTTT. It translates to CASSFRGSTDTQYF.

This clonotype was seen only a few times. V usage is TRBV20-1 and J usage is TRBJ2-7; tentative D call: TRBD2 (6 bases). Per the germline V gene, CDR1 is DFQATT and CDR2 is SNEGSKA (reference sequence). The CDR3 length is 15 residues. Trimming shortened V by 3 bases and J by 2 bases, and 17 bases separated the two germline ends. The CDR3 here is CSARGTGVRPYEQYF. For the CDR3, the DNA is TGCAGTGCTAGGGGGACGGGGGTGCGCCCCTACGAGCAGTACTTC.

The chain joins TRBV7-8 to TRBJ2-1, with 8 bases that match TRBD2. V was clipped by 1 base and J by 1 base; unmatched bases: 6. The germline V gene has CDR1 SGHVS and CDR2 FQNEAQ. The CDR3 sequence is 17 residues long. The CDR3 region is CASSLGRGGRSYNEQFF. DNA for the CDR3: TGTGCCAGCAGCTTAGGACGGGGGGGGAGGTCCTACAATGAGCAGTTCTTC.

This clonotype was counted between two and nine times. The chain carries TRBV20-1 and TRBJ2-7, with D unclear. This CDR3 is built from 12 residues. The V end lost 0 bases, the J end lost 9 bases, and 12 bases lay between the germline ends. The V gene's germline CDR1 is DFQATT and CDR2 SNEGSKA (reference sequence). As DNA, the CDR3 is TGCAGTGCTAGAGATGATCAAATGCTGCAGTACTTC. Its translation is CSARDDQMLQYF.

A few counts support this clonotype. The CDR3 sequence is CASSLVFSSISYEQYF. The CDR3 DNA is TGTGCCAGCAGCTTGGTTTTCAGTAGTATCTCCTACGAGCAGTACTTC. The V gene is TRBV5-6, the J gene TRBJ2-7; no firm D call. The CDR3 has 16 amino acids. The germline V and J ends were trimmed by 0 bases and 0 bases, with 13 bases remaining between them. Germline V gives CDR1 SGHDT, CDR2 YYEEEE.

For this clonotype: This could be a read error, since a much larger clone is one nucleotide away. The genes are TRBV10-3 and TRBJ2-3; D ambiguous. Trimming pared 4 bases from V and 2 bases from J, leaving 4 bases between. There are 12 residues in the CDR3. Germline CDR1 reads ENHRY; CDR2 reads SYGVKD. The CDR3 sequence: CAISGDTDTQYF. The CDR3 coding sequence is TGTGCCATCAGTGGGGACACAGATACGCAGTATTTT.

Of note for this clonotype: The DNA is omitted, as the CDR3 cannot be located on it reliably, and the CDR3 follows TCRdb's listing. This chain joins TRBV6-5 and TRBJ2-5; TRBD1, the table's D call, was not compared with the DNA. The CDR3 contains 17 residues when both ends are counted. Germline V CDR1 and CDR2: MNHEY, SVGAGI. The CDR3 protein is CASSYGFGQGIQETLYF.

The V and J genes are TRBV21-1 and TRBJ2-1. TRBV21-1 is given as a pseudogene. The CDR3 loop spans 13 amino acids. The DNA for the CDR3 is TGTGCCAGCAGCAAAGAGAGCGAGGCACAAGACTTCTTC. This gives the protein CASSKESEAQDFF.

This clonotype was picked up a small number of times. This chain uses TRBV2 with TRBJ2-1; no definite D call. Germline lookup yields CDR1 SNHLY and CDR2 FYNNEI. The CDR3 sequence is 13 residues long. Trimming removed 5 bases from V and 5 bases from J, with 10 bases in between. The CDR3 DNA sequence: TGTGCCAGCAGTTTGGTAGTACACAATGAGCAGTTCTTC. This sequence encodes CASSLVVHNEQFF.

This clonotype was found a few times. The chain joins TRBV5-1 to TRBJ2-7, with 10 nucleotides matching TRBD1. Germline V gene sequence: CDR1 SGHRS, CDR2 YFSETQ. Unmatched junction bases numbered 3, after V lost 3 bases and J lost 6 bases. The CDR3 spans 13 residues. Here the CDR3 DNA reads TGCGCCAGCAGCTGGGGACAGGGGAGCGAGCAGTACTTC. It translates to CASSWGQGSEQYF.